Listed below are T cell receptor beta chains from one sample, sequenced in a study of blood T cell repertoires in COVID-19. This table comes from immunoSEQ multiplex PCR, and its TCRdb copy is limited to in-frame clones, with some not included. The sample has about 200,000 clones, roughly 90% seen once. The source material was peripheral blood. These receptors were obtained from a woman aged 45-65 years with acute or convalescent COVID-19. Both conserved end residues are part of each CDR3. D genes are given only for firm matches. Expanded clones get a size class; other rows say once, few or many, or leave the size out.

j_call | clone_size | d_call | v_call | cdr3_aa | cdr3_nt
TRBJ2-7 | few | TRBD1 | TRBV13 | CASSSSGTGAHEQYF | TGTGCCAGCAGCTCTTCCGGGACAGGGGCCCACGAGCAGTACTTC
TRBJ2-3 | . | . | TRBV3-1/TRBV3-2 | CASSQEASRFTDTQYF | TGTGCCAGCAGCCAAGAGGCTAGCAGATTCACAGATACGCAGTATTTT
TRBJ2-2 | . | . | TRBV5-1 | CASSLVAGSRSGELFF | TGCGCCAGCAGCTTGGTGGCGGGATCAAGAAGCGGGGAGCTGTTTTTT
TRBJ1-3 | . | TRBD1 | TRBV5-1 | CASSLGQGDKNTIYF | TGCGCCAGCAGCCTGGGACAGGGGGATAAAAACACCATATATTTT
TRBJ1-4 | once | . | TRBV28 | CASGTTTALGEKLFF | TGTGCCAGCGGGACAACGACAGCTCTCGGTGAAAAACTGTTTTTT
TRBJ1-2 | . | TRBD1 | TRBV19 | CASRTGDRSSYGYTF | TGTGCCAGTAGAACGGGGGACAGATCGTCCTATGGCTACACCTTC
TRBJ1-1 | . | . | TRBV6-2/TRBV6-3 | CASSEYRVEAFF | TGTGCCAGCAGCGAGTACAGGGTTGAAGCTTTCTTT
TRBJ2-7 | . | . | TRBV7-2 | CASSPALGAREQYF | TGTGCCAGCAGTCCCGCGCTGGGGGCCCGGGAGCAGTACTTC
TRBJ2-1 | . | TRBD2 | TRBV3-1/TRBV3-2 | CASSPGLAANNEQFF | TGTGCCAGCAGCCCCGGACTAGCGGCGAACAATGAGCAGTTCTTC
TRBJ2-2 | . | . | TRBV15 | CATSGDGVPNTGELFF | TGTGCCACCAGCGGAGACGGAGTTCCGAACACCGGGGAGCTGTTTTTT
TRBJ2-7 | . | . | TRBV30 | CAWSVRDEQYF | TGTGCCTGGAGTGTACGGGACGAGCAGTACTTC
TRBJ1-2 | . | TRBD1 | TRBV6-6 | CASSFADRVTGGYTF | TGTGCCAGCAGTTTTGCGGACAGGGTTACGGGCGGCTACACCTTC
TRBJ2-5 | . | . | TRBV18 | CASSPYMETQYF | TGTGCCAGCTCACCATATATGGAGACCCAGTACTTC
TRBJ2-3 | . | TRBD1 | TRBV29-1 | CSVERGTGTDTQYF | TGCAGCGTTGAAAGGGGGACAGGGACTGATACGCAGTATTTT
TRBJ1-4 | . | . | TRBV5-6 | CASSLRAGIGEKLFF | TGTGCCAGCAGCTTGAGGGCGGGAATAGGAGAAAAACTGTTTTTT
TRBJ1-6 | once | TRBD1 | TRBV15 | CATSRDRGRSPLHF | TGTGCCACCAGCCGGGACAGGGGGCGTTCACCCCTCCACTTT
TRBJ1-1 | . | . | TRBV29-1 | CSVVLFLGQVANTEAFF | TGCAGCGTTGTATTGTTTTTGGGTCAGGTTGCGAACACTGAAGCTTTCTTT
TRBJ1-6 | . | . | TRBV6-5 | CASSYRVSSYNSPLHF | TGTGCCAGCAGTTACCGGGTCAGCTCCTATAATTCACCCCTCCACTTT
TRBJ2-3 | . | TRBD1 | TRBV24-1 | CATSDPLTGETQYF | TGTGCCACCAGTGATCCCCTTACAGGGGAAACGCAGTATTTT
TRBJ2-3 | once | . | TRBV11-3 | CASSSRGFGTDTQYF | TGTGCCAGCAGCTCACGGGGGTTTGGGACAGATACGCAGTATTTT
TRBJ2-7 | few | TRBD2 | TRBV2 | CASSDEGLAGGEQYF | TGTGCCAGCAGTGACGAAGGACTAGCGGGAGGCGAGCAGTACTTC
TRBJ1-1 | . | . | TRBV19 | CASSAGAGTEAFF | TGTGCCAGTAGTGCTGGGGCAGGTACTGAAGCTTTCTTT
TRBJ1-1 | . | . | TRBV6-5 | CASSPGPGNTEAFF | TGTGCCAGCAGCCCAGGGCCTGGGAACACTGAAGCTTTCTTT
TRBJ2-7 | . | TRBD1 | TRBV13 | CASSRRDRGDEQYF | TGTGCCAGCAGCCGCCGGGACAGGGGAGACGAGCAGTACTTC
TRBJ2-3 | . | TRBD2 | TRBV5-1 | CASSWSTSGGTSNTQYF | TGCGCCAGCAGCTGGAGTACTAGCGGGGGGACTTCGAATACGCAGTATTTT
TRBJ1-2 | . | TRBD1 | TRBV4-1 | CASSQDPGGGNYGYTF | TGCGCCAGCAGCCAAGATCCAGGGGGCGGGAACTATGGCTACACCTTC
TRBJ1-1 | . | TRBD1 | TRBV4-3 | CASSQDSGHRGKAFF | TGCGCCAGCAGCCAAGATTCGGGACACAGGGGGAAAGCTTTCTTT
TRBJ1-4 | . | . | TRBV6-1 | CASSDLNESEKLFF | TGTGCCAGCAGTGACCTGAATGAGAGTGAAAAACTGTTTTTT
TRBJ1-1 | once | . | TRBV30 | CAWSQQGNTEAFF | TGTGCCTGGAGTCAACAGGGGAACACTGAAGCTTTCTTT
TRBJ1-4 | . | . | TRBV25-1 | CASTRVGEKLFF | TGTGCCAGCACCAGGGTGGGCGAAAAACTGTTTTTT
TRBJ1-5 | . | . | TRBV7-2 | CASSLDQGNQPQHF | TGTGCCAGCAGCTTAGATCAGGGAAATCAGCCCCAGCATTTT
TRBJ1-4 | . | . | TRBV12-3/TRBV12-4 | CASSLRGNEKLFF | TGTGCCAGCAGTTTAAGGGGGAATGAAAAACTGTTTTTT
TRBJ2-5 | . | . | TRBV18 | CASSPREGVQETQYF | TGTGCCAGCTCACCACGTGAAGGGGTCCAAGAGACCCAGTACTTC
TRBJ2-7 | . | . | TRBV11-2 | CASSLIRRAGDLIYEQYF | TGTGCCAGCAGCTTAATCCGCCGAGCAGGGGATCTTATTTACGAGCAGTACTTC
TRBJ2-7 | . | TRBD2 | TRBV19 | CASPRGEGLYEQYF | TGTGCCAGCCCTCGGGGGGAGGGTCTATACGAGCAGTACTTC
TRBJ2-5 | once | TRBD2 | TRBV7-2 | CASSGRLAGGVETQYF | TGTGCCAGCAGCGGCAGACTAGCGGGAGGGGTAGAGACCCAGTACTTC
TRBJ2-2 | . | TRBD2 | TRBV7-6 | CASSWGSGANTGELFF | TGTGCCAGCAGCTGGGGTAGCGGGGCGAACACCGGGGAGCTGTTTTTT
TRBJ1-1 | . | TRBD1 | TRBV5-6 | CASSSKGQGEAFF | TGTGCCAGCAGCTCGAAAGGACAGGGTGAAGCTTTCTTT
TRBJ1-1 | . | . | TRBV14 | CASSQIHLPTDQNTEAFF | TGTGCCAGCAGCCAAATCCACCTACCGACAGACCAGAACACTGAAGCTTTCTTT
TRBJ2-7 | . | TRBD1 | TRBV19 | CASRDRDYEQYF | TGTGCCAGTCGGGACAGAGACTACGAGCAGTACTTC